The 29 T cell receptor beta chains reported below all come from one sample, sequenced in a study of shared clonotypes between healthy human individuals. Positive CCR7 selection of CD45RO-negative cells yielded the naive CD8 cells, and terminally differentiated effector memory CD45RA+ cells were excluded. TCRdb's table, derived via immunoSEQ multiplex PCR, lists solely in-frame clones and lacks some. The table lists about 1.9 million clones, roughly 95% of them singletons. Sequenced material: naive CD8+ T cells from PBMCs. These receptors all stem from a man aged 18 to 35 in good health. Some clones in this sample may be carry-over from other donors' samples.

V is TRBV2 and J is TRBJ2-7; no reliable D call. This CDR3 is built from 15 residues. Germline CDR1 reads SNHLY; CDR2 reads FYNNEI. V shed 1 base and J shed 3 bases, with 13 bases lying between them. The CDR3 nucleotides are TGTGCCAGCAGTGAAGGGACGGCTGGAGTCTACGAGCAGTACTTC. It codes for CASSEGTAGVYEQYF.

Notes on this clone: In the same sample, other DNA sequences code for this CDR3. The chain links TRBV10-3 to TRBJ2-1; D might be TRBD1 or TRBD2, each matching 5 bases. CDR3 length: 16 amino acids. Trimming removed 2 bases at V and 0 bases at J, with 11 bases between. Germline lookup yields CDR1 ENHRY and CDR2 SYGVKD. The CDR3 sequence is CAISESGGVSYNEQFF. The CDR3 region has the DNA TGTGCCATCAGTGAGAGTGGGGGAGTCTCCTACAATGAGCAGTTCTTC.

Points on this clone: The same CDR3 also results from other DNA sequences found in this sample. The V and J genes are TRBV27 and TRBJ1-3; D gene ambiguous. V dropped 3 bases and J dropped 1 base, with 10 bases sitting between them. The CDR3 runs 15 residues. Germline loops: CDR1 MNHEY, CDR2 SMNVEV (reference sequence). Here the CDR3 reads CASSFGRGSGNTIYF. CDR3 DNA: TGTGCCAGCAGTTTTGGCCGGGGTTCTGGAAACACCATATATTTT.

The chain is built from TRBV27 and TRBJ2-3, with 8 bases lining up with TRBD2. Per the germline V gene, CDR1 is MNHEY and CDR2 is SMNVEV (reference sequence). This CDR3 has 16 amino acids. V shed 4 bases and J 6 bases; nucleotides not matched to a gene: 12. DNA of the CDR3: TGTGCCAGCAGTTCCCGGTGGGCGGGAGGCGGGGATACGCAGTATTTT. Amino acids: CASSSRWAGGGDTQYF.

The rearrangement links TRBV28 to TRBJ1-1; D is unclear. V lost 5 bases to trimming and J lost 11 bases, with 15 bases between them. CDR3 size: 12 residues. The V gene's germline CDR1 is MDHEN and CDR2 SYDVKM. CDR3: CASSPFGLGAFF. CDR3 nucleotides: TGTGCCAGCAGTCCCTTCGGCCTGGGCGCTTTCTTT.

The gene calls are TRBV7-8 and TRBJ2-3, with 13 bases that match TRBD2. The CDR3 runs to 16 residues. The J segment lost 4 bases and the V segment lost 5 bases, leaving 6 bases of the junction unmatched. Germline CDR1 reads SGHVS; CDR2 reads FQNEAQ. CDR3 protein: CASSPWTSGRSDTQYF. The DNA for the CDR3 is TGTGCCAGCAGCCCTTGGACTAGCGGGAGATCAGATACGCAGTATTTT. Full variable domain (rest looked up from reference TRBV7-8 and TRBJ2-3): GAGVSQSPRYKVAKRGQDVALRCDPISGHVSLFWYQQALGQGPEFLTYFQNEAQLDKSGLPSDRFFAERPEGSVSTLKIQRTQQEDSAVYLCASSPWTSGRSDTQYFGPGTRLTVL.

This clone was seen only once. V and J are TRBV15 and TRBJ2-7, with D unclear. Germline-derived CDR1 and CDR2 are LNHNV and YYDKDF (reference sequence). V was clipped by 1 base and J by 0 bases, with 4 bases between them. The CDR3 sequence is 13 residues long. CDR3 sequence: CATSRAGSYEQYF. CDR3 nucleotides: TGTGCCACCAGCAGAGCGGGCTCCTACGAGCAGTACTTC.

The chain recombines TRBV7-2 with TRBJ2-3; D could derive from TRBD1 or TRBD2 (6 bases each). The CDR3 extends over 15 amino acids. Germline assignment: CDR1 SGHTA and CDR2 FQGNSA. Between the trimmed V and J ends, which lost 6 bases and 6 bases, there was a span of 19 bases. CDR3 nucleotides: TGTGCCAGCAGGCCTGGGGGGCAGGTTGCCGATACGCAGTATTTT. Its translation is CASRPGGQVADTQYF. The full variable domain, with the rest looked up from reference TRBV7-2 and TRBJ2-3, is GAGVSQSPSNKVTEKGKDVELRCDPISGHTALYWYRQSLGQGLEFLIYFQGNSAPDKSGLPSDRFSAERTGGSVSTLTIQRTQQEDSAVYLCASRPGGQVADTQYFGPGTRLTVL.

V gene TRBV6-5 combines with J gene TRBJ1-1, with 7 bases lining up with TRBD1. The junction had 10 bases not matched to a gene; V was cut back by 5 bases and J by 4 bases. CDR1 and CDR2 from the germline V gene are MNHEY and SVGAGI. This CDR3 is built from 15 residues. This chain's CDR3 is CASSKRQGLGTEAFF. In DNA form, the CDR3 reads TGTGCCAGCAGTAAGAGACAGGGATTGGGCACTGAAGCTTTCTTT.

This clone was detected once. The V and J genes are TRBV18 and TRBJ2-7, with TRBD2 matching over 9 bases. V gave up 1 base and J gave up 6 bases; unmatched junction bases: 25. This CDR3 region has 21 residues. Germline V gene lookup returns CDR1 KGHSH and CDR2 LQKENI. CDR3 sequence (DNA): TGTGCCAGCTCACCACTGAGGATCAGGGAAATTAAGGCGGGAGGGTCGGGCGAGCAGTACTTC. Its translation: CASSPLRIREIKAGGSGEQYF.

The chain employs TRBV28 and TRBJ2-1, with D possibly TRBD2 on 6 matching bases. V dropped 8 bases and J dropped 4 bases, with 15 bases sitting between them. The V gene's germline CDR1 is MDHEN and CDR2 SYDVKM. The CDR3 totals 14 residues. Written as DNA, the CDR3 is TGTGCCAGCCACCTGGCGGGGTCTTACAATGAGCAGTTCTTC. Translated: CASHLAGSYNEQFF.

The J gene is TRBJ2-2, the V gene TRBV5-5, with 9 positions matching TRBD2. CDR3 length: 17 amino acids. V lost 4 bases and J lost 1; bases outside the gene matches: 8. CDR1 is SGHKS and CDR2 is YYEKEE in the germline V gene (reference sequence). CDR3 DNA: TGTGCCAGCAGCCCCCAACAGACTAGCGGGAACACCGGGGAGCTGTTTTTT. This codes for CASSPQQTSGNTGELFF.

A word on this clone: The sample contains more than one DNA sequence encoding this CDR3. The chain carries TRBV4-3 and TRBJ2-7, with 8 bases that match TRBD1. J lost 3 bases, V lost 0 bases, and 4 bases had no gene match. CDR3 length equals 15 residues. Germline lookup yields CDR1 LGHNA and CDR2 YSLEER. CDR3 amino acids: CASSQDTGQGYEQYF. Here the CDR3 DNA reads TGCGCCAGCAGCCAAGATACTGGACAGGGCTACGAGCAGTACTTC.

The rearrangement links TRBV2 to TRBJ2-1, with a possible D match to TRBD2 (5 bases). The length of the CDR3 is 12 residues. In germline, CDR1 is SNHLY, CDR2 FYNNEI. Trimming took off 4 bases at V and 9 bases at J, with 10 bases between the two ends. CDR3 nucleotide sequence: TGTGCCAGCAGTGCGACTATCACTGAGCAGTTCTTC. Translation: CASSATITEQFF. Using reference TRBV2 and TRBJ2-1 for the parts outside the CDR3, the full variable domain is EPEVTQTPSHQVTQMGQEVILRCVPISNHLYFYWYRQILGQKVEFLVSFYNNEISEKSEIFDDQFSVERPDGSNFTLKIRSTKLEDSAMYFCASSATITEQFFGPGTRLTVL.

V and J are TRBV2 and TRBJ1-1; TRBD1 is a possible D gene (6 bases). Trimming took 8 bases from V and 7 from J, leaving 35 bases between them. The length of the CDR3 is 19 residues. CDR1 and CDR2 (germline): SNHLY, FYNNEI. CDR3 residues: CASDPPPLGTRQGTSEAFF. The CDR3 nucleotides are TGTGCCAGCGATCCTCCCCCGTTGGGGACACGTCAGGGAACGAGTGAAGCTTTCTTT.

The chain combines TRBV29-1 with TRBJ1-2; possible D gene TRBD1, 6 bases. Per germline, CDR1 SQVTM and CDR2 ANQGSEA. Trimming removed 5 bases from V and 4 bases from J, with 20 bases in between. This CDR3 comprises 15 residues. This chain's CDR3 is CSVYDRQVLGYGYTF. The CDR3 nucleotides are TGCAGCGTTTATGACAGGCAAGTTTTAGGCTATGGCTACACCTTC. Full variable domain (outside the CDR3, taken from reference TRBV29-1 and TRBJ1-2): SAVISQKPSRDICQRGTSLTIQCQVDSQVTMMFWYRQQPGQSLTLIATANQGSEATYESGFVIDKFPISRPNLTFSTLTVSNMSPEDSSIYLCSVYDRQVLGYGYTFGSGTRLTVV.

This chain connects TRBV10-3 to TRBJ1-2; TRBD1 matches at 8 bases. Germline loops: CDR1 ENHRY, CDR2 SYGVKD. Losses at the gene ends were 6 bases for V and 8 bases for J; bases not matched to a gene: 17. CDR3 length: 16 amino acids. For the CDR3, the DNA is TGTGCCATCAGCAATACGAAAGGGACAGGAGGATACGGCTACACCTTC. Protein product: CAISNTKGTGGYGYTF.

The CDR3 DNA reads as TGCGCCAGCAGCCAAGTCGAATTGTCGGGGACCGGGGAGCTGTTTTTT. This codes for CASSQVELSGTGELFF. The chain couples TRBV4-1 to TRBJ2-2; D might be TRBD2 (5 bases). Germline CDR1 is MGHRA and CDR2 is YSYEKL. V was trimmed by 1 base and J by 5 bases, leaving 14 bases between them. The CDR3 spans 16 residues.

The chain joins TRBV27 to TRBJ2-5; possibly TRBD2 for D (5 bases). CDR3 size: 15 residues. Germline V gene sequence: CDR1 MNHEY, CDR2 SMNVEV (reference sequence). V shed 7 bases and J shed 2 bases, with 17 bases lying between them. The chain's CDR3 is CASKEGPLKQETQYF. In DNA form, the CDR3 reads TGTGCCAGCAAAGAGGGCCCTCTGAAACAAGAGACCCAGTACTTC.

V is TRBV10-2 and J is TRBJ2-5; the D gene is possibly TRBD2 (6 bases). The CDR3 consists of 14 residues. The ends were cut back, 8 bases at V and 3 bases at J, with 16 bases in the middle. Germline assignment: CDR1 WSHSY and CDR2 SAAADI. The CDR3 is CASVGGAGEETQYF. The CDR3 DNA is TGCGCCAGCGTCGGAGGGGCGGGCGAAGAGACCCAGTACTTC.

V gene TRBV4-1 combines with J gene TRBJ1-3, with D perhaps TRBD1 (5 bases). This CDR3 comprises 15 residues. From germline, CDR1 is MGHRA and CDR2 YSYEKL. The V and J ends lost 3 bases and 1 base respectively, with 10 bases between them. The CDR3 spells CASSHDRGSGNTIYF. CDR3 sequence (DNA): TGCGCCAGCAGCCACGATAGGGGATCTGGAAACACCATATATTTT.

A single count supports this clone. V and J are TRBV6-4 and TRBJ2-2; 9 bases fit TRBD2. The germline V gene has CDR1 MRHNA and CDR2 SNTAGT. The junction had 7 bases not matched to a gene; V was cut back by 0 bases and J by 5 bases. The CDR3 runs to 17 residues. CDR3 sequence: CASSDSRASGMTGELFF. The DNA of the CDR3 is TGTGCCAGCAGTGACTCGAGGGCTAGCGGGATGACCGGGGAGCTGTTTTTT.

The chain has TRBV19 and TRBJ2-4, with D possibly being TRBD1 or TRBD2 (5 bases each). This CDR3 has 17 residues. Germline V gene lookup returns CDR1 LNHDA and CDR2 SQIVND (reference sequence). Deletions cut 7 bases from V and 8 bases from J, with 27 bases between. The CDR3 region is CASTLSYPRGVAHIQYF. The CDR3 region has the DNA TGTGCCAGTACGCTCTCCTATCCTCGGGGCGTTGCTCACATTCAGTACTTC.

This sequence joins TRBV9 and TRBJ2-3; no firm D call. V dropped 3 bases and J dropped 0 bases, with 8 bases sitting between them. Per the germline V gene, CDR1 is SGDLS and CDR2 is YYNGEE. The CDR3 is made up of 14 amino acids. CDR3 protein: CASSAPVSTDTQYF. For the CDR3, the DNA is TGTGCCAGCAGCGCACCCGTGAGCACAGATACGCAGTATTTT.

The chain is built from TRBV6-4 and TRBJ2-2, with D unclear. In germline, CDR1 is MRHNA, CDR2 SNTAGT. The CDR3 sequence is 12 residues long. Deletions cut 5 bases from V and 6 bases from J, with 7 bases between. Written as DNA, the CDR3 is TGTGCCAGCAGTAAGGGTTCCGGGGAGCTGTTTTTT. Its protein is CASSKGSGELFF.

The chain combines TRBV4-1 with TRBJ2-1, with D tentatively TRBD1 or TRBD2 (5 bases each). CDR1 MGHRA and CDR2 YSYEKL come from the germline V gene. The germline V and J ends were trimmed by 4 bases and 0 bases, with 10 bases remaining between them. This CDR3 region has 15 residues. The CDR3 coding sequence is TGCGCCAGCAGCCTCCGGGACCCCTCCTACAATGAGCAGTTCTTC. Amino acids: CASSLRDPSYNEQFF.

J is TRBJ2-2 and V is TRBV5-5; the match to TRBD2 covers 14 bases. Trimming took 7 bases from V and 5 from J; bases not matched to a gene: 10. The CDR3 runs 17 residues. CDR1 is SGHKS, CDR2 YYEKEE, per germline (reference sequence). The CDR3 coding sequence is TGTGCCAGCCGGCCCGGGACTAGCGGGAGTCGGACCGGGGAGCTGTTTTTT. It is translated as CASRPGTSGSRTGELFF.

This clone appeared once. The rearrangement uses TRBV27 and TRBJ2-1; TRBD2 matches 9 bases. This CDR3 has 16 amino acids. Germline V gene data show CDR1 as MNHEY and CDR2 as SMNVEV (reference sequence). J was trimmed by 2 bases and V by 5 bases; bases with no gene match: 7. CDR3 DNA sequence: TGTGCCAGCAGTCCTCAGACTAGCGGAACCTACAATGAGCAGTTCTTC. This sequence encodes CASSPQTSGTYNEQFF.

Notes on this clone: Other DNA sequences from this sample encode an identical CDR3 as well. The chain links TRBV4-1 to TRBJ1-5; D not certain. The germline V and J ends were trimmed by 3 bases and 4 bases, with 4 bases remaining between them. This CDR3 is 12 amino acids long. In germline, CDR1 is MGHRA, CDR2 YSYEKL. The CDR3 spells CASSQGNQPQHF. DNA for the CDR3: TGCGCCAGCAGCCAGGGGAATCAGCCCCAGCATTTT.